Each of the 25 T cell receptor beta chains below was sequenced from the same sample in a study of radiotherapy plus CTLA-4 blockade in lung cancer. Sequenced by immunoSEQ multiplex PCR; TCRdb stores in-frame clones only, minus some. The data contain some 110,000 clones, 65% to 85% of them singletons. The source material was peripheral blood, sampled from a patient treated with radiotherapy plus ipilimumab. These receptors all stem from a human donor with non-small cell lung cancer who had a partial response to radiotherapy plus ipilimumab.

This chain connects TRBV5-1 to TRBJ1-2; D ambiguous. V lost 4 bases to trimming and J lost 2 bases, with 15 bases between them. Germline lookup yields CDR1 SGHRS and CDR2 YFSETQ. The CDR3 covers 15 residues. The CDR3 is CASSPLREGNYGYTF. CDR3 coding DNA: TGCGCCAGCAGCCCGTTAAGGGAGGGAAACTATGGCTACACCTTC.

The rearrangement links TRBV10-3 to TRBJ2-2; 11 nucleotides match TRBD1. V lost 10 bases, J lost 5 bases, and 3 bases stayed unmatched. The CDR3 sequence is 13 residues long. Per germline, CDR1 ENHRY and CDR2 SYGVKD. The DNA for the CDR3 is TGTGCCACCTGGGACAGGGGGACCGGGGAGCTGTTTTTT. Encoded protein: CATWDRGTGELFF.

V is TRBV18 and J is TRBJ1-2; 8 bases map to TRBD1. Trimming cost V 3 bases and J 7 bases; bases outside gene matches: 4. CDR1 and CDR2 from the germline V gene are KGHSH and LQKENI. This CDR3 spans 13 amino acids. The CDR3 spells CASSPGQGGGYTF. In DNA form, the CDR3 reads TGTGCCAGCTCACCCGGACAGGGAGGTGGCTACACCTTC.

The chain links TRBV19 to TRBJ1-5, with 11 bases matching TRBD1. The CDR3 covers 20 residues. J lost 7 bases, V lost 4 bases, and 21 bases had no gene match. Germline V gene data show CDR1 as LNHDA and CDR2 as SQIVND (reference sequence). This chain's CDR3 is CASSTPDTGTGGIRLQPQHF. CDR3 coding DNA: TGTGCCAGTAGTACTCCCGACACCGGGACAGGGGGGATTAGGCTACAGCCCCAGCATTTT.

The genes are TRBV5-1 and TRBJ2-1; TRBD2 matches at 7 bases. CDR1 and CDR2 (germline): SGHRS, YFSETQ. The length of the CDR3 is 14 residues. Trimming at V came to 2 bases and at J to 5 bases, leaving 4 bases not matched to a gene. The CDR3 DNA is TGCGCCAGCAGCTTCCTGCTAGCGGACAATGAGCAGTTCTTC. It is translated as CASSFLLADNEQFF.

The rearrangement joins TRBV7-2 to TRBJ2-1; the D gene is possibly TRBD1 (6 bases). Germline assignment: CDR1 SGHTA and CDR2 FQGNSA. Deletions cut 5 bases from V and 7 bases from J, with 21 bases between. The CDR3 is made up of 16 amino acids. CDR3 loop: CASSLPRLPGANEQFF. The CDR3 DNA is TGTGCCAGCAGCCTTCCGAGGCTACCAGGGGCTAATGAGCAGTTCTTC.

The V gene is TRBV28, the J gene TRBJ1-2; no clear D. Germline V gene lookup returns CDR1 MDHEN and CDR2 SYDVKM. The CDR3 covers 13 residues. V shed 6 bases and J shed 0 bases, with 8 bases lying between them. The CDR3 DNA reads TGTGCCAGCAGGTTCGACACTAACTATGGCTACACCTTC. Translating it yields CASRFDTNYGYTF.

V usage is TRBV7-3 and J usage is TRBJ1-1, with D possibly matching TRBD1 (6 bases). Trimming took off 4 bases at V and 1 base at J, with 7 bases between the two ends. This CDR3 spans 13 amino acids. Germline values: CDR1 SGHTA, CDR2 FQGTGA. The CDR3 DNA is TGTGCCAGCAGCTCACAGGGGAACACTGAAGCTTTCTTT. Translated, it gives CASSSQGNTEAFF.

In this sample, this clone turned up many times. V gene TRBV2 combines with J gene TRBJ1-2, with a tentative D call TRBD1 (6 bases). Germline V gene data show CDR1 as SNHLY and CDR2 as FYNNEI. The V gene lost 6 bases and the J gene lost 2 bases, with 13 bases spanning the gap. The CDR3 contains 14 residues. In DNA, the CDR3 is TGTGCCAGCAGGGACAGAGCCGTAAACTATGGCTACACCTTC. This sequence encodes CASRDRAVNYGYTF. Variable domain in full (rest from reference TRBV2 and TRBJ1-2): EPEVTQTPSHQVTQMGQEVILRCVPISNHLYFYWYRQILGQKVEFLVSFYNNEISEKSEIFDDQFSVERPDGSNFTLKIRSTKLEDSAMYFCASRDRAVNYGYTFGSGTRLTVV.

The chain is built from TRBV30 and TRBJ1-4; no firm D call. Germline-derived CDR1 and CDR2 are GTSNPN and SVGIG (reference sequence). The CDR3 is 14 amino acids. V was shortened by 5 bases and J by 3 bases, with 13 bases between the two germline ends. This CDR3 reads CAWRRSGSNEKLFF. In nucleotides, the CDR3 is TGTGCCTGGCGAAGGAGCGGTTCTAATGAAAAACTGTTTTTT.

The rearrangement uses TRBV28 and TRBJ2-5, with 12 bases aligning to TRBD2. V dropped 4 bases and J dropped 5; count of bases not matched to a gene: 20. Germline V gene data show CDR1 as MDHEN and CDR2 as SYDVKM. The CDR3 contains 20 residues. CDR3 in DNA: TGTGCCAGCAGTTCCTTCTCTGCTAGCGGGAGGGCCTCGGACCGCGAGACCCAGTACTTC. It translates to CASSSFSASGRASDRETQYF.

This clone was observed a handful of times. J is TRBJ2-1 and V is TRBV7-9; 11 bases line up with TRBD2. Per germline, CDR1 SEHNR and CDR2 FQNEAQ (reference sequence). V gave up 5 bases and J gave up 8 bases; unmatched junction bases: 8. This CDR3 comprises 15 residues. CDR3 in DNA: TGTGCCAGCAGCATCACTAGCGGGAGTTCGGATGAGCAGTTCTTC. Amino acid sequence: CASSITSGSSDEQFF.

This rearrangement joins TRBV7-9 to TRBJ1-5; 9 nucleotides line up with TRBD1. The germline CDR1 and CDR2 sequences are SEHNR and FQNEAQ (reference sequence). This CDR3 has 15 amino acids. Trimming removed 5 bases from V and 6 bases from J; junction bases left unmatched: 8. The CDR3 DNA reads TGTGCCAGCAGCCAAGCCGGGACAGGGCTTCAGCCCCAGCATTTT. This translates into CASSQAGTGLQPQHF.

The V gene is TRBV2, the J gene TRBJ2-3; TRBD2 matches 10 bases. Losses at the gene ends were 7 bases for V and 2 bases for J; bases not matched to a gene: 6. Germline values: CDR1 SNHLY, CDR2 FYNNEI. This CDR3 contains 15 residues. DNA of the CDR3: TGTGCCAGCAAAGGGAGCGGGAGGGCCACAGATACGCAGTATTTT. Protein sequence: CASKGSGRATDTQYF.

The chain employs TRBV5-4 and TRBJ1-5, with D possibly being TRBD1 (6 bases). CDR3 size: 15 residues. V lost 0 bases to trimming and J lost 4 bases, with 11 bases between them. Per germline, CDR1 SGHNT and CDR2 YYREEE (reference sequence). CDR3 amino acids: CASSLAGAANQPQHF. Written as DNA, the CDR3 is TGTGCCAGCAGCTTGGCAGGGGCAGCTAATCAGCCCCAGCATTTT.

V gene TRBV30 combines with J gene TRBJ2-1; a possible D gene is TRBD1 (5 bases). Trimming removed 0 bases at V and 6 bases at J, with 9 bases between. CDR3 size: 13 residues. Germline V gene data show CDR1 as GTSNPN and CDR2 as SVGIG (reference sequence). CDR3 residues: CAWSVHGANEQFF. The CDR3 DNA follows: TGTGCCTGGAGTGTACATGGGGCCAATGAGCAGTTCTTC.

This clone was counted once. The V call is TRBV27, the J call TRBJ1-1; D gene ambiguous. The V end lost 8 bases, the J end lost 4 bases, and 23 bases lay between the germline ends. Germline CDR1 reads MNHEY; CDR2 reads SMNVEV (reference sequence). This CDR3 has 16 residues. The CDR3 spells CASGSYPSISSTEAFF. The CDR3 region has the DNA TGTGCCAGCGGTTCATACCCCAGTATTTCAAGCACTGAAGCTTTCTTT.

The chain combines TRBV19 with TRBJ1-1; D is uncertain. The V and J ends lost 0 bases and 0 bases respectively, with 11 bases between them. Germline values: CDR1 LNHDA, CDR2 SQIVND (reference sequence). This CDR3 is 16 amino acids long. CDR3 coding DNA: TGTGCCAGTAGTATAGATCGAACATCGATGAACACTGAAGCTTTCTTT. It translates to CASSIDRTSMNTEAFF.

CDR3 protein: CATSTLDNEQFF. The CDR3 nucleotides are TGTGCCACCAGCACCTTAGACAATGAGCAGTTCTTC. The chain has TRBV15 and TRBJ2-1, with D unresolved. This CDR3 contains 12 residues. Germline values: CDR1 LNHNV, CDR2 YYDKDF (reference sequence). V was pared by 4 bases and J by 5 bases, with 6 bases between.

V usage is TRBV6-5 and J usage is TRBJ1-2; 7 bases fit TRBD1. The CDR3 has 15 amino acids. V dropped 5 bases and J dropped 7; count of bases not matched to a gene: 13. Per germline, CDR1 MNHEY and CDR2 SVGAGI. This chain's CDR3 is CASSVPGTANFGYTF. CDR3 nucleotides: TGTGCCAGCAGTGTACCCGGGACAGCTAATTTTGGCTACACCTTC.

The V gene is TRBV27, the J gene TRBJ1-2, with 9 nucleotides matching TRBD1. J gave up 5 bases and V 6 bases, and 7 bases lay outside the gene matches. This CDR3 comprises 14 residues. Germline CDR1 MNHEY, CDR2 SMNVEV (reference sequence). The CDR3 spells CASRRTGQGYGYTF. For the CDR3, the DNA is TGTGCCAGCAGACGAACGGGACAGGGTTATGGCTACACCTTC.

This chain links TRBV9 with TRBJ2-4; 10 positions match TRBD2. Germline values: CDR1 SGDLS, CDR2 YYNGEE. V gave up 1 base and J gave up 2 bases; unmatched junction bases: 3. This CDR3 spans 16 amino acids. The CDR3, as DNA: TGTGCCAGCAGCGTAACTAGCGGGACACCCAAAAACATTCAGTACTTC. It yields the protein CASSVTSGTPKNIQYF.

This rearrangement joins TRBV28 to TRBJ2-7, with 8 bases fitting TRBD1. Trimming removed 5 bases from V and 4 bases from J; junction bases left unmatched: 10. In germline, CDR1 is MDHEN, CDR2 SYDVKM. The CDR3 runs 15 residues. CDR3 in amino acids: CASSPPSGGLYEQYF. DNA for the CDR3: TGTGCCAGCAGTCCCCCCTCAGGGGGCTTGTACGAGCAGTACTTC.

The chain is built from TRBV6-5 and TRBJ1-3, with D possibly TRBD1 on 6 matching bases. V was shortened by 2 bases and J by 2 bases, with 13 bases between the two germline ends. CDR3 length: 16 amino acids. The germline V gene has CDR1 MNHEY and CDR2 SVGAGI. CDR3 DNA sequence: TGTGCCAGCAGTTACCTTAGACGGACAGCTGGAAACACCATATATTTT. Protein product: CASSYLRRTAGNTIYF.

V is TRBV25-1 and J is TRBJ2-1; D might be TRBD1 (6 bases). Germline V lookup: CDR1 MGHDK, CDR2 SYGVNS. V was cut by 5 bases and J by 7 bases, with 9 bases left in between. The CDR3 runs 12 residues. CDR3 sequence (DNA): TGTGCCAGCAGTAACAGGGAAAATGAGCAGTTCTTC. Its translation is CASSNRENEQFF.